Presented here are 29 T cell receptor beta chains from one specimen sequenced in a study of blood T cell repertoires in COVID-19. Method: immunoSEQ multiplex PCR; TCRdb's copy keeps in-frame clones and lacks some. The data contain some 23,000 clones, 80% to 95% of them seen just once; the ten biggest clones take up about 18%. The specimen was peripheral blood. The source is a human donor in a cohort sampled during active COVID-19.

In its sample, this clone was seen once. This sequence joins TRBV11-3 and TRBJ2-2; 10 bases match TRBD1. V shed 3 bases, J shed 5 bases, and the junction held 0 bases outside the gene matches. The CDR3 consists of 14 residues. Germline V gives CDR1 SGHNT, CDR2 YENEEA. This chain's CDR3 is CASSLGQGTGELFF. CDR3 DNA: TGTGCCAGCAGCTTGGGACAGGGGACCGGGGAGCTGTTTTTT.

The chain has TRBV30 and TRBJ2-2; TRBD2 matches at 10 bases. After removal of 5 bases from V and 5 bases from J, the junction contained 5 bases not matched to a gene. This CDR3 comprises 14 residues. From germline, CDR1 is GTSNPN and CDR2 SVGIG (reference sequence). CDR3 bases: TGTGCCTGGGGAGCAGCGGGGGGGACCGGGGAGCTGTTTTTT. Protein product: CAWGAAGGTGELFF.

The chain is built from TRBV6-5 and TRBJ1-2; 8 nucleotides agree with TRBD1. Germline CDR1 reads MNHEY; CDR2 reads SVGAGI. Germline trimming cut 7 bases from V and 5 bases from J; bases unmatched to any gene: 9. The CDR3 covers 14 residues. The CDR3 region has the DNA TGTGCCAGCATCTCCTGGACAGGGAGTTATGGCTACACCTTC. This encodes CASISWTGSYGYTF.

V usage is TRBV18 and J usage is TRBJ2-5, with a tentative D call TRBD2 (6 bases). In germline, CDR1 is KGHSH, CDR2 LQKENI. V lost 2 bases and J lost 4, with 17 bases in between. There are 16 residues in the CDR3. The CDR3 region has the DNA TGTGCCAGCTCACCAACCTCGGGACTTCTGAGAGAGACCCAGTACTTC. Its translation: CASSPTSGLLRETQYF.

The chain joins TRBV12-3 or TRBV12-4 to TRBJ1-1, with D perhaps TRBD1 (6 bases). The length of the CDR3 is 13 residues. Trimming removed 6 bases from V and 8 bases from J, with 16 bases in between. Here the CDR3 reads CASSRMQGMEAFF. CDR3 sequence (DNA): TGTGCCAGCAGCCGAATGCAGGGGATGGAAGCTTTCTTT.

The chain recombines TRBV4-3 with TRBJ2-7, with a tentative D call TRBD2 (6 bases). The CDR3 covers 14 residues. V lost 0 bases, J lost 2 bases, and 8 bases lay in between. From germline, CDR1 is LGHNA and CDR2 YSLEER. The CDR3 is CASSQDGGTYEQYF. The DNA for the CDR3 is TGCGCCAGCAGCCAAGATGGAGGGACCTACGAGCAGTACTTC.

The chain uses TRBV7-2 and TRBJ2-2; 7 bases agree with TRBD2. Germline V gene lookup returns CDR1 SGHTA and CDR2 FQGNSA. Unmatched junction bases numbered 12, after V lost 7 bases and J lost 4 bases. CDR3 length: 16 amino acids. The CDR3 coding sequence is TGTGCCAGCAAACCGGGACTAAAGCCCGCCACCGGGGAGCTGTTTTTT. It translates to CASKPGLKPATGELFF.

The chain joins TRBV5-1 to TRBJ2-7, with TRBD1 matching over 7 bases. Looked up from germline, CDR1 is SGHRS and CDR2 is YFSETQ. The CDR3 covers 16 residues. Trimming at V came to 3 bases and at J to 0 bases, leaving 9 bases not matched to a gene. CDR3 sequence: CASSWGTGASSYEQYF. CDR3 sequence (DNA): TGCGCCAGCAGCTGGGGAACAGGGGCGAGCTCCTACGAGCAGTACTTC. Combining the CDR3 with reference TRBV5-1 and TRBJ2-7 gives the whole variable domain KAGVTQTPRYLIKTRGQQVTLSCSPISGHRSVSWYQQTPGQGLQFLFEYFSETQRNKGNFPGRFSGRQFSNSRSEMNVSTLELGDSALYLCASSWGTGASSYEQYFGPGTRLTVT.

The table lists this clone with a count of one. CDR3: CAISDQAAGNSPLHF. CDR3 DNA: TGTGCCATCAGTGACCAAGCGGCGGGCAATTCACCCCTCCACTTT. This sequence joins TRBV10-3 and TRBJ1-6, with unresolved D. CDR3 length: 15 amino acids. Germline V gene sequence: CDR1 ENHRY, CDR2 SYGVKD. The V end was cut by 3 bases, the J end by 7 bases, with 13 bases between.

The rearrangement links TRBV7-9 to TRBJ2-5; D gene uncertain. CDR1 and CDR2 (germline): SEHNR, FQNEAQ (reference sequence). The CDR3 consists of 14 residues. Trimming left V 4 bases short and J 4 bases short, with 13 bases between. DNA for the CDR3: TGTGCCAGCAGCTCACTTCCCAGAGGAGAGACCCAGTACTTC. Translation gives CASSSLPRGETQYF.

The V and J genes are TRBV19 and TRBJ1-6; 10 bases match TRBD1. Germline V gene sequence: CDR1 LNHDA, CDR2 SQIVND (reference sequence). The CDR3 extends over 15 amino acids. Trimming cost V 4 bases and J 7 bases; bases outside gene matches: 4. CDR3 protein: CASSRQGARNSPLHF. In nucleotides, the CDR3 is TGTGCCAGTAGTAGACAGGGGGCACGGAATTCACCCCTCCACTTT.

CDR3: CASRVGQGPFYF. The CDR3 nucleotides read TGTGCCAGCAGGGTTGGACAGGGCCCCTTTTACTTC. The chain is built from TRBV2 and TRBJ2-5; 8 bases match TRBD1. The CDR3 is 12 residues long. V trimming: 6 bases; J trimming: 14 bases; junction bases outside the gene matches: 11. Per germline, CDR1 SNHLY and CDR2 FYNNEI.

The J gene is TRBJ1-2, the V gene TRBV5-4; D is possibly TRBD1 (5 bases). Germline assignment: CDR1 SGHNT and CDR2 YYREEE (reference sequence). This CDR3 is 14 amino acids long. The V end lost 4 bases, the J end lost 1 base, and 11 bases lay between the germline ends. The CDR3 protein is CASSQDQGNYGYTF. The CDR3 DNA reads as TGTGCCAGCAGCCAGGACCAGGGTAACTATGGCTACACCTTC.

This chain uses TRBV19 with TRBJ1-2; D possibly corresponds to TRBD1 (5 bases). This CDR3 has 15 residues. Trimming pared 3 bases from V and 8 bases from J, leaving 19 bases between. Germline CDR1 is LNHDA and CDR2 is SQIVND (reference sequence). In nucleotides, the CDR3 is TGTGCCAGTAGTATGGTAGTCAGGGTTCGTGGAGGCTACACCTTC. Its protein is CASSMVVRVRGGYTF.

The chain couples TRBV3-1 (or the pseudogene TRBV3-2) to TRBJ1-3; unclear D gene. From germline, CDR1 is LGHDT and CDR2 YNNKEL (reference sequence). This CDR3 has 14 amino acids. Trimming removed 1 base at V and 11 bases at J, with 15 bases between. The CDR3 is CASSQAGSLTAIYF. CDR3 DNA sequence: TGTGCCAGCAGCCAAGCGGGTAGTCTTACCGCCATATATTTT.

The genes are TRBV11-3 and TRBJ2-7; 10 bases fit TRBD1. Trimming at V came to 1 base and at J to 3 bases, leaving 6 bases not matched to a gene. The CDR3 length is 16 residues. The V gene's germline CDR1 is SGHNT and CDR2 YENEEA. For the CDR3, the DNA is TGTGCCAGCAGCTTAGCCGGGACAGGGGTGCACTACGAGCAGTACTTC. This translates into CASSLAGTGVHYEQYF. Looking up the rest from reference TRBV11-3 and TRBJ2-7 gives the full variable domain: EAGVVQSPRYKIIEKKQPVAFWCNPISGHNTLYWYLQNLGQGPELLIRYENEEAVDDSQLPKDRFSAERLKGVDSTLKIQPAELGDSAVYLCASSLAGTGVHYEQYFGPGTRLTVT.

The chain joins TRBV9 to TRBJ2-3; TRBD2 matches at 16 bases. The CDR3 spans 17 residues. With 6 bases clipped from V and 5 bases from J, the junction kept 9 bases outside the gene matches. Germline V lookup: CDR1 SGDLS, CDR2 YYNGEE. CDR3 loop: CASNPTGLAGGIDTQYF. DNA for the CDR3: TGTGCCAGCAACCCTACGGGACTAGCGGGGGGGATAGATACGCAGTATTTT.

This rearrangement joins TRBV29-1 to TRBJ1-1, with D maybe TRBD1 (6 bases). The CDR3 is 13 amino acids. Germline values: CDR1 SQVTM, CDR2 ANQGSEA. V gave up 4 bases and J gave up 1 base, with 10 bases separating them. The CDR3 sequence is CSVGTGRNTEAFF. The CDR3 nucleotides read TGCAGCGTTGGCACAGGGAGGAACACTGAAGCTTTCTTT.

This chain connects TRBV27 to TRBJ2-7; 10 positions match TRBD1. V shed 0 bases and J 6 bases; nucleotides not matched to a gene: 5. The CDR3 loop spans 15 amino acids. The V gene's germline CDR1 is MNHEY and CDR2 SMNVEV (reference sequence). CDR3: CASSLSDRGRGEQYF. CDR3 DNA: TGTGCCAGCAGTTTATCAGACAGGGGGCGGGGCGAGCAGTACTTC.

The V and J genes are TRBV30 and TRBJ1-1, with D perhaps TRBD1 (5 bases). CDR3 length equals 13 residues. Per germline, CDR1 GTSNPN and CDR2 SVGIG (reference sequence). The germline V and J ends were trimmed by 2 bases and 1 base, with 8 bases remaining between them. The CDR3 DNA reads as TGTGCCTGGAGTTCCACAGGGAACACTGAAGCTTTCTTT. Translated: CAWSSTGNTEAFF. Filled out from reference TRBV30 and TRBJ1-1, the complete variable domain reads SQTIHQWPATLVQPVGSPLSLECTVEGTSNPNLYWYRQAAGRGLQLLFYSVGIGQISSEVPQNLSASRPQDRQFILSSKKLLLSDSGFYLCAWSSTGNTEAFFGQGTRLTVV.

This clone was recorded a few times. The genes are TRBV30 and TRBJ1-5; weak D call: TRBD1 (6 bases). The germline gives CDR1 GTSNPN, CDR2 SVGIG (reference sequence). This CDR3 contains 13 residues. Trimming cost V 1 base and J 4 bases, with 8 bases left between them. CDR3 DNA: TGTGCCTGGAGTGCAGGGGCAAATCAGCCCCAGCATTTT. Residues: CAWSAGANQPQHF.

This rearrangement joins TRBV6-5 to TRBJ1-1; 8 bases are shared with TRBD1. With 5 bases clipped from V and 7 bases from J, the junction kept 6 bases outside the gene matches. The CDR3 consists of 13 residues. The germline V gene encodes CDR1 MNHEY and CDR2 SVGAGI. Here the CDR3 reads CASSTGGGFEAFF. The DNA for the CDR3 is TGTGCCAGCAGTACAGGGGGTGGTTTTGAAGCTTTCTTT.

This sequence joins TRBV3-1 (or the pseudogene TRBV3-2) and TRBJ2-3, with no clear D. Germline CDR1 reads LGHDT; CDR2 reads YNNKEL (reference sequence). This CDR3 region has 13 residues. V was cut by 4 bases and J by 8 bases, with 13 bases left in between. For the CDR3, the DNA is TGTGCCAGCAGCCGGGCTCCCCATGCTACGCAGTATTTT. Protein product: CASSRAPHATQYF.

CDR3 protein: CASSLDQGARANEKLFF. The CDR3 DNA reads TGTGCCAGCAGCTTAGACCAGGGGGCGAGGGCTAATGAAAAACTGTTTTTT. The chain has TRBV7-6 and TRBJ1-4, with 8 nucleotides matching TRBD1. The V and J ends lost 1 base and 3 bases, in that order; junction bases with no gene match: 7. The CDR3 is 17 amino acids. Germline V gives CDR1 SGHVS, CDR2 FNYEAQ.

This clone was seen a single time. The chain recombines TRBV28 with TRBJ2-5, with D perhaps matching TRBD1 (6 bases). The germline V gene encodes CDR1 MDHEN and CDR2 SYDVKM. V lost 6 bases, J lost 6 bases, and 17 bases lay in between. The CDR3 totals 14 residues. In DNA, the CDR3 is TGTGCCAGCAGAGCACAGGGAATCGGAAAGACCCAGTACTTC. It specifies CASRAQGIGKTQYF.

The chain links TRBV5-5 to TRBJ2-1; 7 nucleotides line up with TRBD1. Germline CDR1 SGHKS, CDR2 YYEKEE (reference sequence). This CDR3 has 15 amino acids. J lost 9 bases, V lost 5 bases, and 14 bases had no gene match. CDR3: CASSTQGLTQGEQFF. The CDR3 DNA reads TGTGCCAGCAGTACACAGGGGCTAACTCAGGGTGAGCAGTTCTTC.

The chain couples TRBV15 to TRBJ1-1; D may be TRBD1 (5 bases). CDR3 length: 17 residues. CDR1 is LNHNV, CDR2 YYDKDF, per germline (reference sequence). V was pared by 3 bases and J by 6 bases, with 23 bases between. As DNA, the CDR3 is TGTGCCACCAGCAGGGACCTTGTTAGTGGGGGGAGGGCTGAAGCTTTCTTT. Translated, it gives CATSRDLVSGGRAEAFF.

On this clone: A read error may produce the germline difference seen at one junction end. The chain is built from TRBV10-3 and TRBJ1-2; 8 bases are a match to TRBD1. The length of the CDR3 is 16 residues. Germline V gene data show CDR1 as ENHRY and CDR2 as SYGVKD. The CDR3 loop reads CAISESTGGVNYGYTF. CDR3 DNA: TGTGCCATCAGCGAGTCTACAGGGGGGGTTAACTATGGCTACACCTTC.

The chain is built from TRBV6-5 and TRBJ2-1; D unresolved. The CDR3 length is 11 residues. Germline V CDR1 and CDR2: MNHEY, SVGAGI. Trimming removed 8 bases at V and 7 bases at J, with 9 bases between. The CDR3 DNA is TGTGCCAGCTCGAACATTAATGAGCAGTTCTTC. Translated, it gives CASSNINEQFF.